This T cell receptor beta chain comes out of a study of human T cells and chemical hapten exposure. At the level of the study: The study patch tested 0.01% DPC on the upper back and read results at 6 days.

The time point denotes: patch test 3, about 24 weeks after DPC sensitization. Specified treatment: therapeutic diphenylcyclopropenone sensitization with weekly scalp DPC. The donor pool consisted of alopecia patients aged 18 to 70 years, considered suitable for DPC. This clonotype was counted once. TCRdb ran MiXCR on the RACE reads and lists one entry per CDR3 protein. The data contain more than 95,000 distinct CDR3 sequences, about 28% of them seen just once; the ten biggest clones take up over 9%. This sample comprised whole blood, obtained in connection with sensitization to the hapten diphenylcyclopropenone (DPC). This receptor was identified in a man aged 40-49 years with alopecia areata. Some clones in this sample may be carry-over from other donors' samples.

This CDR3 reads CASSQGRAESSYEQYF. The CDR3 bases are TGTGCCAGCAGCCAAGGGCGGGCCGAGAGCTCCTACGAGCAGTACTTC. The chain combines TRBV3-2 with TRBJ2-7; TRBD2, the table's D call, lacks a check against the DNA. TRBV3-2 is a known pseudogene. The CDR3 consists of 16 residues.